The 29 T cell receptor beta chains below all came from one sample that was sequenced in a study of long-term antiretroviral therapy in people with HIV. immunoSEQ v3.0 was run at survey level. Produced via immunoSEQ multiplex PCR; TCRdb's table is partial and in-frame only. This table has around 25,000 clones, around 90% appearing once. Source: unsorted PBMCs, taken more than 4.3 years after starting antiretroviral therapy. Receptors originate from a man aged 30 to 45 with HIV.

The table lists this clone with a count of one. The rearrangement joins TRBV9 to TRBJ2-1; 9 bases align to TRBD2. This CDR3 is 17 amino acids long. In germline, CDR1 is SGDLS, CDR2 YYNGEE. J was trimmed by 6 bases and V by 0 bases; bases with no gene match: 10. In DNA form, the CDR3 reads TGTGCCAGCAGCGTAGCTCTTGCGGGAGGGCCGGCCAATGAGCAGTTCTTC. It is translated as CASSVALAGGPANEQFF. Supplemented by reference TRBV9 and TRBJ2-1, the full variable domain reads DSGVTQTPKHLITATGQRVTLRCSPRSGDLSVYWYQQSLDQGLQFLIQYYNGEERAKGNILERFSAQQFPDLHSELNLSSLELGDSALYFCASSVALAGGPANEQFFGPGTRLTVL.

V usage is TRBV4-2 and J usage is TRBJ2-4; no clear D. V shed 0 bases and J shed 0 bases, with 15 bases lying between them. The CDR3 sequence is 18 residues long. The germline gives CDR1 LGHNA, CDR2 YNFKEQ. CDR3 sequence reads: CASSQDSPSRLAKNIQYF. In DNA, the CDR3 is TGTGCCAGCAGCCAAGATAGCCCTAGTCGCCTAGCCAAAAACATTCAGTACTTC.

The rearrangement uses TRBV7-9 and TRBJ1-3; no reliable D call. The CDR3 loop spans 15 amino acids. Germline-derived CDR1 and CDR2 are SEHNR and FQNEAQ (reference sequence). Trimming took off 2 bases at V and 8 bases at J, with 16 bases between the two ends. CDR3 loop: CASSLLGPGGDTIYF. The DNA for the CDR3 is TGTGCCAGCAGCTTATTAGGTCCGGGCGGGGACACCATATATTTT.

The V and J genes are TRBV4-1 and TRBJ2-1; 16 nucleotides align to TRBD2. The trim removed 6 bases at V and 9 bases at J, leaving 11 bases unmatched. The CDR3 totals 17 residues. CDR1 is MGHRA and CDR2 is YSYEKL in the germline V gene. In DNA form, the CDR3 reads TGCGCCAGCAGGGCTCCCGGGACTAGCGGGAGGGCCGTTGAGCAGTTCTTC. This translates into CASRAPGTSGRAVEQFF.

The chain is built from TRBV6-6 and TRBJ1-5; D is ambiguous. Germline V lookup: CDR1 MNHNY, CDR2 SVGAGI (reference sequence). The CDR3 has 14 amino acids. Between the trimmed V and J ends, which lost 6 bases and 3 bases, there was a span of 12 bases. The CDR3 bases are TGTGCCAGCAGACCTTCGGCCACCAATCAGCCCCAGCATTTT. Translated: CASRPSATNQPQHF.

This rearrangement joins TRBV11-2 to TRBJ2-3; D not resolved. The germline V gene encodes CDR1 SGHAT and CDR2 FQNNGV. This CDR3 comprises 14 residues. Trimming took off 0 bases at V and 2 bases at J, with 6 bases between the two ends. Here the CDR3 reads CASSLDFPTDTQYF. DNA of the CDR3: TGTGCCAGCAGCTTAGATTTCCCCACAGATACGCAGTATTTT.

This clone is medium-sized in the sample. CDR3 amino acids: CASTAAQGRLAFF. For the CDR3, the DNA is TGTGCCAGCACCGCCGCGCAGGGAAGATTAGCTTTCTTT. This rearrangement joins TRBV4-2 to TRBJ1-1, with D possibly matching TRBD1 (5 bases). V shed 7 bases and J shed 10 bases, with 19 bases lying between them. The CDR3 is made up of 13 amino acids. Looked up from germline, CDR1 is LGHNA and CDR2 is YNFKEQ.

The chain is built from TRBV18 and TRBJ2-6; D is possibly TRBD1 (5 bases). Germline V gene data show CDR1 as KGHSH and CDR2 as LQKENI. This CDR3 region has 14 residues. Between the trimmed V and J ends, which lost 4 bases and 4 bases, there was a span of 8 bases. CDR3 sequence (DNA): TGTGCCAGCTCACTGAAGGGGGGGGCCAACGTCCTGACTTTC. Protein sequence: CASSLKGGANVLTF.

This rearrangement joins TRBV6-5 to TRBJ1-2; a weak D match, TRBD1 (6 bases). From germline, CDR1 is MNHEY and CDR2 SVGAGI. CDR3 length: 15 amino acids. The V end lost 5 bases, the J end lost 4 bases, and 17 bases lay between the germline ends. CDR3 nucleotides: TGTGCCAGCAGTCCAGGGGCTGGGCTCCTCTATGGCTACACCTTC. Its translation: CASSPGAGLLYGYTF.

This clone was picked up one time. The chain uses TRBV7-2 and TRBJ2-7; 8 bases are shared with TRBD1. V was clipped by 3 bases and J by 2 bases; unmatched bases: 3. CDR3 length equals 14 residues. CDR1 is SGHTA, CDR2 FQGNSA, per germline. This CDR3 is CASSLGTGPYEQYF. The CDR3 DNA reads TGTGCCAGCAGCTTGGGGACAGGACCCTACGAGCAGTACTTC.

The gene calls are TRBV6-6 and TRBJ2-2; 8 bases line up with TRBD2. Losses at the gene ends were 2 bases for V and 4 bases for J; bases not matched to a gene: 3. The CDR3 extends over 15 amino acids. Germline V lookup: CDR1 MNHNY, CDR2 SVGAGI (reference sequence). The CDR3 region is CASSYPGGGTGELFF. CDR3 sequence (DNA): TGTGCCAGCAGTTACCCGGGAGGGGGCACCGGGGAGCTGTTTTTT.

Only a few counts were recorded for this clone. The chain uses TRBV7-9 and TRBJ2-1; D call uncertain. Germline CDR1 SEHNR, CDR2 FQNEAQ (reference sequence). The CDR3 has 11 residues. V gave up 1 base and J gave up 9 bases, with 4 bases separating them. The CDR3 region is CASSLGSEQFF. The CDR3 coding sequence is TGTGCCAGCAGCTTAGGATCTGAGCAGTTCTTC.

V gene TRBV7-8 combines with J gene TRBJ2-1, with 11 bases matching TRBD2. Germline V gene data show CDR1 as SGHVS and CDR2 as FQNEAQ. V trimming: 2 bases; J trimming: 7 bases; junction bases outside the gene matches: 10. The CDR3 contains 17 residues. The CDR3 spells CASSLRQLAGAPNEQFF. CDR3 DNA sequence: TGTGCCAGCAGCTTAAGGCAACTAGCGGGGGCCCCGAATGAGCAGTTCTTC.

In its sample, this clone was seen once. The rearrangement uses TRBV4-1 and TRBJ1-1; unclear D gene. From germline, CDR1 is MGHRA and CDR2 YSYEKL. The V end was cut by 0 bases, the J end by 2 bases, with 10 bases between. This CDR3 is 15 amino acids long. CDR3 loop: CASSQEPGRNTEAFF. The CDR3 DNA reads TGCGCCAGCAGCCAAGAGCCGGGGAGAAACACTGAAGCTTTCTTT.

The V call is TRBV19, the J call TRBJ2-1; D gene unclear. Per the germline V gene, CDR1 is LNHDA and CDR2 is SQIVND (reference sequence). The CDR3 contains 17 residues. V was pared by 3 bases and J by 3 bases, with 18 bases between. The CDR3: CASSMYGISTNYNEQFF. The CDR3 DNA follows: TGTGCCAGTAGTATGTATGGAATCTCCACAAACTACAATGAGCAGTTCTTC.

V usage is TRBV30 and J usage is TRBJ2-1; D is perhaps TRBD2 (6 bases). The CDR3 length is 15 residues. Germline loops: CDR1 GTSNPN, CDR2 SVGIG (reference sequence). V lost 0 bases and J lost 0, with 9 bases in between. The DNA of the CDR3 is TGTGCCTGGAGTGTTGGAGGGGTCTCCTACAATGAGCAGTTCTTC. It is translated as CAWSVGGVSYNEQFF.

The chain is built from TRBV15 and TRBJ2-1; D ambiguous. Germline V gene lookup returns CDR1 LNHNV and CDR2 YYDKDF (reference sequence). Trimming stripped 1 base from V and 10 bases from J, with 11 bases between. The CDR3 runs to 13 residues. The CDR3 protein is CATSRGKLREQFF. The CDR3 DNA sequence: TGTGCCACCAGCAGAGGGAAGTTAAGGGAGCAGTTCTTC.

This chain links TRBV7-8 with TRBJ2-7, with TRBD2 identical over 7 bases. Trimming took 5 bases from V and 0 from J; bases not matched to a gene: 13. CDR3 length: 17 residues. Germline lookup yields CDR1 SGHVS and CDR2 FQNEAQ. The CDR3 DNA sequence: TGTGCCAGCAGCCCATCCGTAGGTCGGGACTACTCCTACGAGCAGTACTTC. Translating gives CASSPSVGRDYSYEQYF.

The V and J genes are TRBV2 and TRBJ2-7, with D hard to call. This CDR3 has 14 residues. Germline CDR1 SNHLY, CDR2 FYNNEI. Trimming took off 3 bases at V and 0 bases at J, with 9 bases between the two ends. This CDR3 reads CASSESVNSYEQYF. DNA of the CDR3: TGTGCCAGCAGTGAGTCGGTTAACTCCTACGAGCAGTACTTC.

V usage is TRBV27 and J usage is TRBJ1-2; D unresolved. V lost 7 bases and J lost 3, with 15 bases in between. CDR1 is MNHEY, CDR2 SMNVEV, per germline (reference sequence). This CDR3 is 14 amino acids long. CDR3 in DNA: TGTGCCAGCACCCCCCTCGTAGGTCACTATGGCTACACCTTC. It yields the protein CASTPLVGHYGYTF.

The rearrangement uses TRBV18 and TRBJ1-1; maybe TRBD1 (5 bases). Per the germline V gene, CDR1 is KGHSH and CDR2 is LQKENI. V was cut by 3 bases and J by 4 bases, with 12 bases left in between. This CDR3 is built from 14 residues. CDR3 in DNA: TGTGCCAGCTCACCGCAGGGTAGTAGCACTGAAGCTTTCTTT. This translates into CASSPQGSSTEAFF.

V usage is TRBV19 and J usage is TRBJ1-1; D may be TRBD1 (6 bases). The germline CDR1 and CDR2 sequences are LNHDA and SQIVND (reference sequence). The CDR3 is 16 amino acids. Trimming cost V 11 bases and J 2 bases, with 24 bases left between them. In nucleotides, the CDR3 is TGTGCCGCCCGGTTGAGAGGGGGAGATGGAAACACTGAAGCTTTCTTT. Residues: CAARLRGGDGNTEAFF. Based on the CDR3 plus reference TRBV19 and TRBJ1-1, the full variable domain is DGGITQSPKYLFRKEGQNVTLSCEQNLNHDAMYWYRQDPGQGLRLIYYSQIVNDFQKGDIAEGYSVSREKKESFPLTVTSAQKNPTAFYLCAARLRGGDGNTEAFFGQGTRLTVV.

The DNA for the CDR3 is TGTGCCAGCAGCCAGACCTATGGCTACACCTTC. This encodes CASSQTYGYTF. The gene calls are TRBV7-8 and TRBJ1-2; no clear D gene. There are 11 residues in the CDR3. Germline CDR1 is SGHVS and CDR2 is FQNEAQ. V dropped 5 bases and J dropped 4 bases, with 5 bases sitting between them.

The V call is TRBV7-9, the J call TRBJ2-2; no clear D. Between the trimmed V and J ends, which lost 5 bases and 3 bases, there was a span of 10 bases. The CDR3 runs 14 residues. Germline CDR1 is SEHNR and CDR2 is FQNEAQ (reference sequence). This chain's CDR3 is CASSRLIYTGELFF. The CDR3 DNA reads as TGTGCCAGCAGCCGTCTCATCTACACCGGGGAGCTGTTTTTT.

This clone was found a few times. The chain employs TRBV4-1 and TRBJ2-7; D ambiguous. Germline values: CDR1 MGHRA, CDR2 YSYEKL. The CDR3 has 14 residues. Trimming shortened V by 4 bases and J by 0 bases, and 10 bases separated the two germline ends. The CDR3: CASSPTGRSYEQYF. DNA of the CDR3: TGCGCCAGCAGCCCAACCGGGCGCTCCTACGAGCAGTACTTC.

This clone was picked up one time. The CDR3 spells CASSLAAEQYF. Written as DNA, the CDR3 is TGTGCCAGCAGCTTGGCTGCCGAGCAGTACTTC. The V call is TRBV5-5, the J call TRBJ2-7; D gene uncertain. The CDR3 loop spans 11 amino acids. The V end was cut by 0 bases, the J end by 6 bases, with 4 bases between. The V gene's germline CDR1 is SGHKS and CDR2 YYEKEE (reference sequence).

V is TRBV5-1 and J is TRBJ2-1; 8 bases map to TRBD1. The V gene end was trimmed by 4 bases and the J gene end by 2 bases; junction bases not matched to a gene: 5. The germline V gene has CDR1 SGHRS and CDR2 YFSETQ. CDR3 length: 15 amino acids. Written as DNA, the CDR3 is TGCGCCAGCAGCATCGCAGGGGGCACCTACAATGAGCAGTTCTTC. Protein product: CASSIAGGTYNEQFF.

The chain combines TRBV7-3 with TRBJ1-5, with D tentatively TRBD1 (5 bases). The length of the CDR3 is 17 residues. V lost 0 bases to trimming and J lost 4 bases, with 16 bases between them. Germline CDR1 SGHTA, CDR2 FQGTGA. For the CDR3, the DNA is TGTGCCAGCAGCTTAACGTTCTGGCAGGGTGTGAATCAGCCCCAGCATTTT. Encoded protein: CASSLTFWQGVNQPQHF.

The chain employs TRBV5-4 and TRBJ2-1; 8 bases agree with TRBD1. Losses at the gene ends were 3 bases for V and 7 bases for J; bases not matched to a gene: 6. The germline V gene encodes CDR1 SGHNT and CDR2 YYREEE (reference sequence). The CDR3 runs to 14 residues. CDR3 sequence: CASSSATGGNEQFF. CDR3 nucleotides: TGTGCCAGCAGCTCGGCTACAGGGGGTAATGAGCAGTTCTTC.